Shown below are 10 T cell receptor beta chains from a single sample sequenced in a study of blood T cell repertoires in COVID-19. Repertoires were generated with immunoSEQ multiplex PCR, while TCRdb's copy carries only in-frame clones and drops some. The table includes roughly 280,000 clones, around 84% detected once. What was sequenced was peripheral blood. Receptors were obtained from a man in his 60s with acute or convalescent COVID-19.

The genes are TRBV6-2 or TRBV6-3 and TRBJ2-3; 9 bases align to TRBD1. CDR1 MNHEY and CDR2 SVGEGT come from the germline V gene. There are 15 residues in the CDR3. V was pared by 5 bases and J by 0 bases, with 3 bases of the junction left unmatched. This chain's CDR3 is CASSHRGLSTDTQYF. The CDR3 DNA follows: TGTGCCAGCAGTCACAGGGGGCTCAGCACAGATACGCAGTATTTT.

The chain uses TRBV19 and TRBJ1-1; TRBD1 agrees at 7 bases. This CDR3 is built from 15 residues. Germline-derived CDR1 and CDR2 are LNHDA and SQIVND (reference sequence). V lost 4 bases, J lost 1 base, and 6 bases stayed unmatched. The chain's CDR3 is CASSRGDRPNTEAFF. CDR3 DNA sequence: TGTGCCAGTAGTAGGGGGGACAGACCGAACACTGAAGCTTTCTTT. Using reference TRBV19 and TRBJ1-1 for the parts outside the CDR3, the full variable domain is DGGITQSPKYLFRKEGQNVTLSCEQNLNHDAMYWYRQDPGQGLRLIYYSQIVNDFQKGDIAEGYSVSREKKESFPLTVTSAQKNPTAFYLCASSRGDRPNTEAFFGQGTRLTVV.

This sequence joins TRBV7-9 and TRBJ2-6; 9 bases are a match to TRBD1. The CDR3 totals 19 residues. V shed 2 bases, J shed 2 bases, and the junction held 10 bases outside the gene matches. Per germline, CDR1 SEHNR and CDR2 FQNEAQ (reference sequence). CDR3 protein: CASSLPPQGASPGANVLTF. Written as DNA, the CDR3 is TGTGCCAGCAGCTTACCACCACAGGGGGCCTCCCCTGGGGCCAACGTCCTGACTTTC.

The V and J genes are TRBV29-1 and TRBJ2-5; 8 positions agree with TRBD2. Trimming removed 4 bases from V and 2 bases from J; junction bases left unmatched: 9. The CDR3 is 15 residues long. The germline CDR1 and CDR2 sequences are SQVTM and ANQGSEA. For the CDR3, the DNA is TGCAGCGTTGGAAGCGGGAGCATTACTCAAGAGACCCAGTACTTC. Its protein product is CSVGSGSITQETQYF.

To note about this clone: Other DNA sequences in the same sample also yield this CDR3. J is TRBJ1-1 and V is TRBV18; D not certain. Germline V gene lookup returns CDR1 KGHSH and CDR2 LQKENI. CDR3 size: 13 residues. Trimming removed 1 base from V and 1 base from J, with 4 bases in between. The CDR3: CASSPRQNTEAFF. The CDR3 bases are TGTGCCAGCTCACCACGGCAGAACACTGAAGCTTTCTTT.

The CDR3 DNA follows: TGTGCCAGTGGAGACAGTAAATACGAGCAGTACTTC. Protein product: CASGDSKYEQYF. The chain uses TRBV19 and TRBJ2-7; TRBD1 might be the D (5 bases). The CDR3 extends over 12 amino acids. Per germline, CDR1 LNHDA and CDR2 SQIVND (reference sequence). The ends were cut back, 8 bases at V and 4 bases at J, with 12 bases in the middle.

The gene calls are TRBV30 and TRBJ2-7; 11 nucleotides align to TRBD1. Germline assignment: CDR1 GTSNPN and CDR2 SVGIG (reference sequence). V gave up 6 bases and J gave up 5 bases; unmatched junction bases: 9. CDR3 length equals 14 residues. CDR3 amino acids: CACWTGGKGNEQYF. The CDR3 coding sequence is TGTGCCTGTTGGACAGGGGGCAAAGGAAACGAGCAGTACTTC.

V is TRBV6-4 and J is TRBJ1-2, with D possibly matching TRBD1 (6 bases). The CDR3 loop spans 14 amino acids. With 6 bases removed from V and 7 bases from J, the gap between germline ends came to 18 bases. CDR1 and CDR2 from the germline V gene are MRHNA and SNTAGT. CDR3 residues: CASRQGGPGGGYTF. The CDR3 region has the DNA TGTGCCAGCAGACAGGGAGGCCCGGGAGGTGGCTACACCTTC.

A few counts support this clone. This chain uses TRBV5-4 with TRBJ2-7; perhaps TRBD1 as D (5 bases). This CDR3 spans 13 amino acids. V lost 4 bases and J lost 5, with 13 bases in between. Germline V gene lookup returns CDR1 SGHNT and CDR2 YYREEE (reference sequence). The CDR3, as DNA: TGTGCCAGCAGCAGGGCAGTAGGGGACGAGCAGTACTTC. It codes for CASSRAVGDEQYF.

This clone was observed once. The rearrangement joins TRBV5-4 to TRBJ2-7; 9 positions match TRBD1. V gave up 4 bases and J gave up 7 bases; unmatched junction bases: 12. The CDR3 runs 15 residues. In germline, CDR1 is SGHNT, CDR2 YYREEE (reference sequence). The CDR3 DNA sequence: TGTGCCAGCAGCCCCTACTCGGACAGGGGCGGTGAGCAGTACTTC. Translation: CASSPYSDRGGEQYF.